Each of the 17 T cell receptor beta chains below was sequenced from the same sample in a study of blood T cells in healthy people across ages. Together with a sample-barcoded 5' primer, a J-beta primer mix was included in a second PCR lasting about 6 to 11 cycles. TCRdb ran MiXCR on the 5' RACE reads and lists one entry per CDR3 protein. The table has 650,000 or so distinct CDR3 sequences, over 40% seen once. Sequencing was performed on blood. These receptors originate from an elderly woman in good health.

This clonotype was found many times. The V and J genes are TRBV29-1 and TRBJ1-2; maybe TRBD1 (6 bases). The CDR3 extends over 12 amino acids. V lost 7 bases and J lost 4, with 13 bases in between. Germline V gives CDR1 SQVTM, CDR2 ANQGSEA. Here the CDR3 DNA reads TGCAGCGCGGAACAGGGAGGCTATGGCTACACCTTC. As protein: CSAEQGGYGYTF. Looking up the rest from reference TRBV29-1 and TRBJ1-2 gives the full variable domain: SAVISQKPSRDICQRGTSLTIQCQVDSQVTMMFWYRQQPGQSLTLIATANQGSEATYESGFVIDKFPISRPNLTFSTLTVSNMSPEDSSIYLCSAEQGGYGYTFGSGTRLTVV.

The J gene is TRBJ2-4, the V gene TRBV6-4; the match to TRBD2 covers 7 bases. In germline, CDR1 is MRHNA, CDR2 SNTAGT. Trimming at V came to 5 bases and at J to 8 bases, leaving 12 bases not matched to a gene. The CDR3 has 15 amino acids. Here the CDR3 reads CASSPGGLNGDIQYF. CDR3 sequence (DNA): TGTGCCAGCAGTCCCGGGGGGTTGAATGGAGACATTCAGTACTTC.

This clonotype was detected a few times. A much larger clone differs by one base, so this may be a read error. The rearrangement joins TRBV7-2 to TRBJ1-2; D may be TRBD1 (6 bases). Germline CDR1 reads SGHTA; CDR2 reads FQGNSA. Trimming left V 2 bases short and J 6 bases short, with 22 bases between. The CDR3 is 17 amino acids. The CDR3 bases are TGTGCCAGCAGCTTAAGGGCAGGGGCCCAGGGCGGTCATGGCTACACCTTC. Amino acids: CASSLRAGAQGGHGYTF.

In its sample, this clonotype was seen many times. V gene TRBV11-3 combines with J gene TRBJ2-3, with 7 bases fitting TRBD2. The CDR3 consists of 19 residues. The V gene end was trimmed by 2 bases and the J gene end by 0 bases; junction bases not matched to a gene: 14. Per germline, CDR1 SGHNT and CDR2 YENEEA. The CDR3 loop is CASSLWGQGAGSSTDTQYF. The DNA for the CDR3 is TGTGCCAGCAGCTTATGGGGTCAAGGAGCGGGGTCGAGCACAGATACGCAGTATTTT.

This clonotype was seen many times. The chain has TRBV6-6 and TRBJ2-3; 9 bases fit TRBD1. Per the germline V gene, CDR1 is MNHNY and CDR2 is SVGAGI (reference sequence). V was clipped by 3 bases and J by 4 bases; unmatched bases: 8. This CDR3 region has 16 residues. Written as DNA, the CDR3 is TGTGCCAGCAGTTATGATGGGACAGGGTTTCCAGATACGCAGTATTTT. Protein sequence: CASSYDGTGFPDTQYF.

V is TRBV6-5 and J is TRBJ2-1, with D perhaps TRBD1 or TRBD2 (7 bases each). The CDR3 runs 16 residues. Trimming cost V 2 bases and J 6 bases, with 17 bases left between them. Germline values: CDR1 MNHEY, CDR2 SVGAGI. The DNA of the CDR3 is TGTGCCAGCAGTTACGGAGCGGGACAGTATGGCAATGAGCAGTTCTTC. This translates into CASSYGAGQYGNEQFF.

This clonotype was seen at least ten times. The J gene is TRBJ2-2, the V gene TRBV4-2; 11 bases match TRBD2. This CDR3 is 16 amino acids long. Trimming took 4 bases from V and 3 from J; bases not matched to a gene: 4. The V gene's germline CDR1 is LGHNA and CDR2 YNFKEQ. CDR3 region: CASSPELAGDTGELFF. CDR3 nucleotides: TGTGCCAGCAGCCCAGAACTAGCGGGAGACACCGGGGAGCTGTTTTTT.

This rearrangement joins TRBV6-5 to TRBJ2-7; possibly TRBD1 for D (6 bases). Germline CDR1 MNHEY, CDR2 SVGAGI. With 1 base removed from V and 6 bases from J, the gap between germline ends came to 13 bases. This CDR3 comprises 14 residues. The CDR3 loop is CASSYFSGQREQYF. The CDR3 DNA sequence: TGTGCCAGCAGTTACTTCTCCGGACAGCGCGAGCAGTACTTC.

The chain joins TRBV7-2 to TRBJ2-7; D possibly corresponds to TRBD2 (6 bases). Germline CDR1 is SGHTA and CDR2 is FQGNSA. V lost 5 bases, J lost 3 bases, and 26 bases lay in between. The CDR3 loop spans 18 amino acids. Here the CDR3 reads CASSTKRGWLSDDYEQYF. The CDR3, as DNA: TGTGCCAGCAGCACAAAACGGGGGTGGCTGAGCGATGACTACGAGCAGTACTTC. The full variable domain, in which reference TRBV7-2 and TRBJ2-7 provide the parts outside the CDR3, is GAGVSQSPSNKVTEKGKDVELRCDPISGHTALYWYRQSLGQGLEFLIYFQGNSAPDKSGLPSDRFSAERTGGSVSTLTIQRTQQEDSAVYLCASSTKRGWLSDDYEQYFGPGTRLTVT.

This sequence joins TRBV27 and TRBJ1-2, with TRBD1 matching over 11 bases. CDR1 and CDR2 from the germline V gene are MNHEY and SMNVEV (reference sequence). The CDR3 has 15 residues. J was trimmed by 5 bases and V by 3 bases; bases with no gene match: 5. The DNA for the CDR3 is TGTGCCAGCAGTTTCCGGACAGGGGGCGGTTATGGCTACACCTTC. Translation: CASSFRTGGGYGYTF.

The chain joins TRBV24-1 to TRBJ1-2; 7 positions match TRBD1. The CDR3 is 14 residues long. Germline V gives CDR1 KGHDR, CDR2 SFDVKD. The junction had 6 bases not matched to a gene; V was cut back by 3 bases and J by 6 bases. The CDR3 coding sequence is TGTGCCACCAGTGATCGGACAGGCTTGAATGGCTACACCTTC. Its translation: CATSDRTGLNGYTF.

This clonotype was seen more than once but under ten times. The rearrangement uses TRBV12-3 or TRBV12-4 and TRBJ1-2, with 7 positions matching TRBD1. V was pared by 4 bases and J by 5 bases, with 13 bases of the junction left unmatched. The CDR3 loop spans 16 amino acids. The CDR3, as DNA: TGTGCCAGCAGTTCCGACAGACAGGGATTAGGGTATGGCTACACCTTC. Protein sequence: CASSSDRQGLGYGYTF.

This chain joins TRBV28 and TRBJ2-7, with D possibly being TRBD1 (5 bases). The CDR3 runs 13 residues. Germline V CDR1 and CDR2: MDHEN, SYDVKM. V dropped 6 bases and J dropped 0 bases, with 9 bases sitting between them. The CDR3 nucleotides read TGTGCCAGCAGACAGGAAAGCTCCTACGAGCAGTACTTC. Amino acid sequence: CASRQESSYEQYF.

On this clonotype itself: This may be a read error, as it is one base from a much larger clone. The CDR3 protein is CASNFLLAGYNEQFF. For the CDR3, the DNA is TGTGCCAGCAATTTCCTACTAGCGGGTTACAATGAGCAGTTCTTC. This sequence joins TRBV12-3 or TRBV12-4 and TRBJ2-1; 9 nucleotides line up with TRBD2. There are 15 residues in the CDR3. Germline trimming cut 7 bases from V and 4 bases from J; bases unmatched to any gene: 8.

V gene TRBV20-1 combines with J gene TRBJ2-3; D is uncertain. Trimming took off 1 base at V and 2 bases at J, with 13 bases between the two ends. Germline-derived CDR1 and CDR2 are DFQATT and SNEGSKA (reference sequence). The CDR3 is 15 amino acids. CDR3 amino acids: CSARAGFGPTDTQYF. DNA for the CDR3: TGCAGTGCTAGAGCAGGTTTCGGCCCCACAGATACGCAGTATTTT.

V usage is TRBV7-8 and J usage is TRBJ1-4; D may be TRBD1 (5 bases). This CDR3 comprises 15 residues. Germline V gene sequence: CDR1 SGHVS, CDR2 FQNEAQ. V was clipped by 5 bases and J by 8 bases, with 18 bases between them. CDR3 residues: CASSPGTAVWEKLFF. The DNA for the CDR3 is TGTGCCAGCAGCCCTGGGACGGCCGTTTGGGAAAAACTGTTTTTT.

This chain connects TRBV24-1 to TRBJ2-2; D uncertain. Germline CDR1 KGHDR, CDR2 SFDVKD. The CDR3 length is 13 residues. V was shortened by 0 bases and J by 3 bases, with 1 base between the two germline ends. The CDR3 sequence is CATSDLHTGELFF. The CDR3 DNA reads as TGTGCCACCAGTGATTTGCACACCGGGGAGCTGTTTTTT.